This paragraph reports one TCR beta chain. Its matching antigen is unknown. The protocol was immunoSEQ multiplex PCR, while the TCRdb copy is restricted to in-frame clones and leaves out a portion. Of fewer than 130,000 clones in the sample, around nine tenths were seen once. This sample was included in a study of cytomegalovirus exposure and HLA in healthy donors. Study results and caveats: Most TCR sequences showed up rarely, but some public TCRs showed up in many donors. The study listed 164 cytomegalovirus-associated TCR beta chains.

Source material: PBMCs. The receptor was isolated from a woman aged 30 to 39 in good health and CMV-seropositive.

The CDR3 nucleotides are TGTGCCAGCAGGCCCGTTTGGGGCGAGACCTACGAGCAGTACTTC. Protein: CASRPVWGETYEQYF. The gene calls are TRBV6-6 and TRBJ2-7; perhaps TRBD1 as D (5 bases). The CDR3 consists of 15 residues. Germline loops: CDR1 MNHNY, CDR2 SVGAGI (reference sequence). V lost 6 bases and J 2 bases, leaving 17 bases between the germline ends.